The 15 T cell receptor beta chains listed next were all sequenced from one sample in a study of T cells in Graves' hyperthyroidism and ophthalmopathy. The source material, RNA transcripts, was used to amplify TCR beta CDR3 regions. The TCR CDR3 was amplified in a first-round RT-PCR using the HTBI primer set. TCRdb recomputed calls from the multiplex PCR reads with MiXCR, one row per CDR3 protein. The sample contains hundreds of thousands of distinct CDR3 sequences, roughly 13% of which appear only once. Sequencing used blood. These receptors were taken from a woman between 18 and 29 years old with Graves' hyperthyroidism.

The gene calls are TRBV29-1 and TRBJ1-6; TRBD1 matches 7 bases. The junction had 5 bases not matched to a gene; V was cut back by 7 bases and J by 2 bases. The germline gives CDR1 SQVTM, CDR2 ANQGSEA. This CDR3 has 14 amino acids. The CDR3 reads CSARQGTYNSPLHF. CDR3 sequence (DNA): TGCAGCGCCCGACAGGGAACCTATAATTCACCCCTCCACTTT. Variable domain in full (rest from reference TRBV29-1 and TRBJ1-6): SAVISQKPSRDICQRGTSLTIQCQVDSQVTMMFWYRQQPGQSLTLIATANQGSEATYESGFVIDKFPISRPNLTFSTLTVSNMSPEDSSIYLCSARQGTYNSPLHFGNGTRLTVT.

The sample holds many counts of this clonotype. The chain recombines TRBV28 with TRBJ2-3; D possibly corresponds to TRBD2 (6 bases). Per germline, CDR1 MDHEN and CDR2 SYDVKM. This CDR3 has 16 residues. The V end was cut by 2 bases, the J end by 5 bases, with 17 bases between. The CDR3 nucleotides are TGTGCCAGCAGTTTAGAAGGTGGCGGGGCGGGAGATACGCAGTATTTT. Residues: CASSLEGGGAGDTQYF.

The rearrangement links TRBV6-1 to TRBJ2-7; TRBD2 might be the D (5 bases). Germline-derived CDR1 and CDR2 are MNHNS and SASEGT. The V end was cut by 5 bases, the J end by 0 bases, with 17 bases between. CDR3 length equals 16 residues. The CDR3 here is CASSPDWYRNSYEQYF. The CDR3 nucleotides read TGTGCCAGCAGTCCGGACTGGTATCGAAACTCCTACGAGCAGTACTTC.

In its sample, this clonotype was seen a few times. This chain uses TRBV2 with TRBJ2-3; 9 nucleotides match TRBD2. CDR1 is SNHLY, CDR2 FYNNEI, per germline. The J segment lost 4 bases and the V segment lost 0 bases, leaving 5 bases of the junction unmatched. The CDR3 consists of 16 residues. CDR3 bases: TGTGCCAGCAGTGAAGCTATTAGCGGGGGTGCAGATACGCAGTATTTT. This translates into CASSEAISGGADTQYF.

This clonotype was recorded a few times. The chain joins TRBV6-2 or TRBV6-3 to TRBJ2-5, with D perhaps matching TRBD1 (5 bases). Trimming shortened V by 2 bases and J by 5 bases, and 12 bases separated the two germline ends. Per germline, CDR1 MNHEY and CDR2 SVGEGT. The CDR3 spans 14 residues. CDR3 amino acids: CASSYAGKRETQYF. The CDR3 DNA is TGTGCCAGCAGTTACGCAGGGAAGAGGGAGACCCAGTACTTC.

This chain links TRBV3-1 with TRBJ1-4; 8 nucleotides match TRBD1. Germline values: CDR1 LGHDT, CDR2 YNNKEL (reference sequence). The CDR3 spans 13 residues. V lost 4 bases, J lost 8 bases, and 3 bases stayed unmatched. The CDR3 bases are TGTGCCAGCAGCCTGGACAGGGAGGAAAAACTGTTTTTT. This sequence encodes CASSLDREEKLFF.

This clonotype has a count of ten or more. V is TRBV12-3 or TRBV12-4 and J is TRBJ1-1; no clear D gene. Trimming took 2 bases from V and 2 from J, leaving 9 bases between them. The CDR3 totals 14 residues. CDR3 protein: CASSLSGVNTEAFF. The CDR3 DNA reads as TGTGCCAGCAGTTTAAGCGGGGTTAACACTGAAGCTTTCTTT.

The chain uses TRBV25-1 and TRBJ1-2, with D perhaps matching TRBD1 (5 bases). In germline, CDR1 is MGHDK, CDR2 SYGVNS. V gave up 1 base and J gave up 2 bases, with 14 bases separating them. This CDR3 has 16 amino acids. In nucleotides, the CDR3 is TGTGCCAGCAGTGAATCCCCTAGGGGTGCCAACTATGGCTACACCTTC. Translated: CASSESPRGANYGYTF.

This clonotype was recorded at least ten times. This chain connects TRBV3-1 to TRBJ1-4; 7 bases match TRBD1. The CDR3 totals 12 residues. CDR1 LGHDT and CDR2 YNNKEL come from the germline V gene (reference sequence). The junction had 3 bases not matched to a gene; V was cut back by 2 bases and J by 12 bases. As DNA, the CDR3 is TGTGCCAGCAGCCAAATGGGGACAGAACTGTTTTTT. Protein: CASSQMGTELFF.

The genes are TRBV4-1 and TRBJ2-3, with 7 bases matching TRBD2. V was pared by 2 bases and J by 5 bases, with 10 bases of the junction left unmatched. CDR1 and CDR2 (germline): MGHRA, YSYEKL. The CDR3 has 16 amino acids. The CDR3 coding sequence is TGCGCCAGCAGCCAACCCGTTGCGGGGGTACGAGATACGCAGTATTTT. Protein sequence: CASSQPVAGVRDTQYF.

The chain couples TRBV7-2 to TRBJ1-2, with 11 bases that match TRBD1. Germline CDR1 reads SGHTA; CDR2 reads FQGNSA. The CDR3 contains 14 residues. With V trimmed by 5 bases and J by 6 bases, 5 bases remained unmatched. CDR3 in amino acids: CASSPDRGLDGYTF. CDR3 sequence (DNA): TGTGCCAGCAGCCCGGACAGGGGGCTGGATGGCTACACCTTC.

This clonotype was detected many times. This chain links TRBV25-1 with TRBJ1-1; 7 bases line up with TRBD1. Germline CDR1 MGHDK, CDR2 SYGVNS. The CDR3 extends over 14 amino acids. With 3 bases clipped from V and 7 bases from J, the junction kept 8 bases outside the gene matches. The DNA for the CDR3 is TGTGCCAGCAGTGATGGGGACAGTACGGTTGAAGCTTTCTTT. Protein: CASSDGDSTVEAFF.

This clonotype was seen at least ten times. The chain joins TRBV4-2 to TRBJ2-7, with D perhaps given as TRBD1 or TRBD2 (5 bases each). The germline V and J ends were trimmed by 2 bases and 2 bases, with 19 bases remaining between them. The CDR3 length is 17 residues. Looked up from germline, CDR1 is LGHNA and CDR2 is YNFKEQ. CDR3 coding DNA: TGTGCCAGCAGCCAACCTCCCGGGGCGGCCAAGACCTACGAGCAGTACTTC. Its protein product is CASSQPPGAAKTYEQYF.

This clonotype showed up many times. The chain joins TRBV7-9 to TRBJ1-1, with TRBD1 as a possible D gene (5 bases). CDR1 and CDR2 from the germline V gene are SEHNR and FQNEAQ (reference sequence). The CDR3 runs to 15 residues. Trimming pared 2 bases from V and 1 base from J, leaving 11 bases between. CDR3 in amino acids: CASSLLNRRNTEAFF. In DNA form, the CDR3 reads TGTGCCAGCAGCTTACTGAACAGGCGGAACACTGAAGCTTTCTTT.

This clonotype was seen ten or more times. V gene TRBV20-1 combines with J gene TRBJ1-2, with D uncertain. The CDR3 covers 9 residues. The V gene's germline CDR1 is DFQATT and CDR2 SNEGSKA (reference sequence). Deletions cut 5 bases from V and 9 bases from J, with 7 bases between. The CDR3 region is CSALPSYTF. The CDR3 coding sequence is TGCAGTGCTCTCCCCAGCTACACCTTC.